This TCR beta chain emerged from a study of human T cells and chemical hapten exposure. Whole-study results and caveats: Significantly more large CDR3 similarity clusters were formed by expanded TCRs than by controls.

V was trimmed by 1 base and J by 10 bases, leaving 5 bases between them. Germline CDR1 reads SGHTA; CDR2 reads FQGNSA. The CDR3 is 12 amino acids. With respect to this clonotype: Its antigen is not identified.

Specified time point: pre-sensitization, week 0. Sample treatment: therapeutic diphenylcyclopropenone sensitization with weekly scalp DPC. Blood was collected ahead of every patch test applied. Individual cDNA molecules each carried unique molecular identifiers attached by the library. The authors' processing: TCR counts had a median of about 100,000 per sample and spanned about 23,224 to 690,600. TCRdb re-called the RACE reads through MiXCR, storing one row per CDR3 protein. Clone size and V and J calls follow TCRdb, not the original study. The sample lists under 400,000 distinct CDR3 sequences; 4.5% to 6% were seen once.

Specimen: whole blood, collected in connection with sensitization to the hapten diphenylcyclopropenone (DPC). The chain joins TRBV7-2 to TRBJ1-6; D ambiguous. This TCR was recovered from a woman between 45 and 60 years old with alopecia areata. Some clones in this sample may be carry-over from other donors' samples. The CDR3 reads CASSLGRSPLHF. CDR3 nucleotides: TGTGCCAGCAGCTTAGGTCGATCACCCCTCCACTTT. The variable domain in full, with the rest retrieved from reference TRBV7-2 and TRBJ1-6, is GAGVSQSPSNKVTEKGKDVELRCDPISGHTALYWYRQSLGQGLEFLIYFQGNSAPDKSGLPSDRFSAERTGGSVSTLTIQRTQQEDSAVYLCASSLGRSPLHFGNGTRLTVT.